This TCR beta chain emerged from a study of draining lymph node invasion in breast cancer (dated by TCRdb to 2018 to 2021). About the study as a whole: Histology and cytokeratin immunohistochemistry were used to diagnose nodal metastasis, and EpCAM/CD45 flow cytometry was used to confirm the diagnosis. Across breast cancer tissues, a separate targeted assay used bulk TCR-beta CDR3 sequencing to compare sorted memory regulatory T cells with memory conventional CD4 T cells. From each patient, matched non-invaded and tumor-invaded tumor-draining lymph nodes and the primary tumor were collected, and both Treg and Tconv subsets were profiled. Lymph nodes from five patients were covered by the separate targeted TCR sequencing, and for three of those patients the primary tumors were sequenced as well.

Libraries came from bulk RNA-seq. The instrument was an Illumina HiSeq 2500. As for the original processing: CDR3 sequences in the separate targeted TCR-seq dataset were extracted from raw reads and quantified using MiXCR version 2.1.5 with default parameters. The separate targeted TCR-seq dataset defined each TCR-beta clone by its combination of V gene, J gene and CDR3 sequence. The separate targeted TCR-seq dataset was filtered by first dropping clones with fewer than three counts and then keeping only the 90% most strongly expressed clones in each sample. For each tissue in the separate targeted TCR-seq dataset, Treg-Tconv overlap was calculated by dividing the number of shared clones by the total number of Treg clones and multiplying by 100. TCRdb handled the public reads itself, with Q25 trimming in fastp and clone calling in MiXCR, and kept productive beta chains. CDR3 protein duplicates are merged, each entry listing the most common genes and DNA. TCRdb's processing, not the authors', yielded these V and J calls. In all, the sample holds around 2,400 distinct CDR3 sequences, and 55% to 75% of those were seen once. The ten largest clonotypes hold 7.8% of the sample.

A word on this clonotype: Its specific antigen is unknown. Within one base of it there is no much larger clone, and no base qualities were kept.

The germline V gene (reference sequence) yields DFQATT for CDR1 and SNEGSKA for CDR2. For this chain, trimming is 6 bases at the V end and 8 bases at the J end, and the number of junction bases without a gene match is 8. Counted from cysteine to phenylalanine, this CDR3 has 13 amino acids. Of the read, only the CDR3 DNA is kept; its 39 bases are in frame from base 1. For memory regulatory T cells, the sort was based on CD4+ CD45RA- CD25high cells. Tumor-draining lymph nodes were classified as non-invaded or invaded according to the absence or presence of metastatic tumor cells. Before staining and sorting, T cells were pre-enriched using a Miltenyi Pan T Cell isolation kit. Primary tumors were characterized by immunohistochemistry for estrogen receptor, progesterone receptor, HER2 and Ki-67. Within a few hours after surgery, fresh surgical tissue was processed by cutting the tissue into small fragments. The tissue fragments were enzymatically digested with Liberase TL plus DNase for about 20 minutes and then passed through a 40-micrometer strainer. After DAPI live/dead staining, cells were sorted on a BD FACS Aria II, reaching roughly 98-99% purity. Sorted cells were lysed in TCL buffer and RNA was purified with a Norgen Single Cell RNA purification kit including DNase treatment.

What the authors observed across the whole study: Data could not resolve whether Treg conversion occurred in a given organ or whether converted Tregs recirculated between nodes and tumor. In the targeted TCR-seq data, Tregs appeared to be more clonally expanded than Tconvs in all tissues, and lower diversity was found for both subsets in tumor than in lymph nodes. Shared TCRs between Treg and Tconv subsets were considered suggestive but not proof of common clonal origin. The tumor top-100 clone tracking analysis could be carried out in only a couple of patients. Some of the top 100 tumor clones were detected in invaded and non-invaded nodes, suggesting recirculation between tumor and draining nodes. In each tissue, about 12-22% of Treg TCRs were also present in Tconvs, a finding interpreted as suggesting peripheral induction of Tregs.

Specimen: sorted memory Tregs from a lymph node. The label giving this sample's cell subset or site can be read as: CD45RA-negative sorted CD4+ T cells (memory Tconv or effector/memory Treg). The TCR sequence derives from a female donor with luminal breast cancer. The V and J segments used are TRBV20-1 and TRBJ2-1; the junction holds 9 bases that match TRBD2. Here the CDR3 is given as CSATSGSLHEQFF. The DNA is TGCAGTGCGACTAGCGGTAGTTTGCATGAGCAGTTCTTC.